This passage covers 14 T cell receptor beta chains from one sample sequenced in a study of HIV-infected patients and healthy controls. The repertoire came from unfractionated whole blood and reflected all unsorted peripheral T cells. cDNA was made from approximately 500 ng RNA using alpha and beta constant primers. Using multiplexing indices, alpha and beta chain libraries were generated apart by chain-specific third strand synthesis. TCRdb reprocessed the 5' RACE reads with MiXCR, giving one entry per CDR3 protein. The data show approximately 12,000 distinct CDR3 sequences, approximately 9.1% seen once. The sample was blood, taken before antiretroviral therapy. The receptors shown here come from an adult with HIV infection. The donor label of this sample is uncertain.

This clonotype was seen a few times. The chain is built from TRBV12-3 or TRBV12-4 and TRBJ2-2; 10 bases line up with TRBD2. The CDR3 is made up of 15 amino acids. The V and J ends lost 6 bases and 6 bases, in that order; junction bases with no gene match: 7. This CDR3 reads CASSPGTSESGELFF. In DNA, the CDR3 is TGTGCCAGCAGCCCTGGGACTAGCGAATCCGGGGAGCTGTTTTTT.

By share, this clonotype counts as medium-sized. Here the CDR3 reads CAIRAWVREEAFF. CDR3 bases: TGTGCCATTAGGGCATGGGTGCGAGAGGAAGCTTTCTTT. The chain carries TRBV2 and TRBJ1-1; D ambiguous. There are 13 residues in the CDR3. Germline V CDR1 and CDR2: SNHLY, FYNNEI. V was pared by 10 bases and J by 8 bases, with 20 bases between.

This clonotype was seen many times. The J gene is TRBJ2-3, the V gene TRBV6-4; a weak D match, TRBD2 (5 bases). Trimming took off 0 bases at V and 4 bases at J, with 11 bases between the two ends. The CDR3 sequence is 15 residues long. Germline CDR1 MRHNA, CDR2 SNTAGT. The CDR3 reads CASSDSAGKADTQYF. In DNA form, the CDR3 reads TGTGCCAGCAGTGACTCTGCCGGGAAGGCAGATACGCAGTATTTT.

The table lists this clonotype with many counts. V usage is TRBV10-3 and J usage is TRBJ1-5; D remains ambiguous. V was trimmed by 4 bases and J by 4 bases, leaving 8 bases between them. Germline CDR1 ENHRY, CDR2 SYGVKD. The CDR3 spans 13 residues. The CDR3 DNA reads TGTGCCATCAGTGGGGAAATGAATCAGCCCCAGCATTTT. Protein product: CAISGEMNQPQHF.

The J gene is TRBJ1-1, the V gene TRBV7-2, with a weak D call TRBD1 (5 bases). The CDR3 length is 15 residues. The germline gives CDR1 SGHTA, CDR2 FQGNSA. Trimming took off 4 bases at V and 5 bases at J, with 17 bases between the two ends. The CDR3 loop reads CASSSNRGVGTEAFF. The CDR3 region has the DNA TGTGCCAGCAGCTCAAATAGGGGTGTAGGTACTGAAGCTTTCTTT.

The table lists this clonotype with a few counts. The chain employs TRBV5-1 and TRBJ1-2, with unresolved D. Trimming removed 4 bases from V and 4 bases from J, with 11 bases in between. The germline CDR1 and CDR2 sequences are SGHRS and YFSETQ. The CDR3 is 13 residues long. The CDR3 sequence: CASSLLWSYGYTF. CDR3 nucleotide sequence: TGCGCCAGCAGCCTTCTGTGGAGCTATGGCTACACCTTC.

In its sample, this clonotype was seen many times. The J gene is TRBJ1-1, the V gene TRBV20-1; TRBD1 matches at 8 bases. The CDR3 has 14 residues. Germline CDR1 DFQATT, CDR2 SNEGSKA (reference sequence). V gave up 6 bases and J gave up 5 bases; unmatched junction bases: 11. The CDR3 DNA reads as TGCAGTGCCAGCGATTACAGGGGGTTGACTGAAGCTTTCTTT. This sequence encodes CSASDYRGLTEAFF.

Judged by abundance, this clonotype is medium-sized. The gene calls are TRBV29-1 and TRBJ2-4; D gene uncertain. V was clipped by 3 bases and J by 5 bases, with 8 bases between them. The CDR3 contains 12 residues. Germline values: CDR1 SQVTM, CDR2 ANQGSEA. The CDR3: CSVDVDQNIQYF. The CDR3 region has the DNA TGCAGCGTTGACGTTGACCAAAACATTCAGTACTTC.

The V and J genes are TRBV29-1 and TRBJ2-1; 7 bases match TRBD2. Trimming removed 3 bases from V and 4 bases from J; junction bases left unmatched: 15. The CDR3 runs to 17 residues. CDR1 is SQVTM and CDR2 is ANQGSEA in the germline V gene. This CDR3 reads CSVDGEEGRGVYNEQFF. The CDR3 DNA reads TGCAGCGTTGACGGTGAGGAGGGCCGGGGGGTATACAATGAGCAGTTCTTC.

This clonotype is medium-sized within its sample. The V gene is TRBV7-9, the J gene TRBJ1-1, with no clear D. The length of the CDR3 is 11 residues. The V and J ends lost 6 bases and 7 bases respectively, with 9 bases between them. Germline CDR1 is SEHNR and CDR2 is FQNEAQ (reference sequence). DNA for the CDR3: TGTGCCAGCAGTCCCGGGTTTGAAGCTTTCTTT. Translation: CASSPGFEAFF.

The chain has TRBV20-1 and TRBJ2-5; 7 nucleotides line up with TRBD2. The CDR3 spans 15 residues. Germline CDR1 DFQATT, CDR2 SNEGSKA (reference sequence). Germline trimming cut 4 bases from V and 4 bases from J; bases unmatched to any gene: 12. CDR3 region: CSAIMSGISSETQYF. The CDR3 coding sequence is TGCAGTGCTATAATGAGCGGGATTTCGTCAGAGACCCAGTACTTC.

This clonotype was found many times. The genes are TRBV7-2 and TRBJ2-3; D might be TRBD2 (6 bases). The V and J ends lost 3 bases and 9 bases respectively, with 22 bases between them. This CDR3 comprises 16 residues. Germline CDR1 and CDR2: SGHTA and FQGNSA. CDR3: CASSLETSLSVRTQYF. DNA for the CDR3: TGTGCCAGCAGCTTGGAGACTAGTTTGTCGGTGAGAACGCAGTATTTT.

By sample fraction, this clonotype is medium-sized. The CDR3 coding sequence is TGTGCCAGCAGCCCTGGGACTTTTCTCAACACCGGGGAGCTGTTTTTT. The encoded protein is CASSPGTFLNTGELFF. J is TRBJ2-2 and V is TRBV14; the D gene is possibly TRBD2 (6 bases). Germline V gene sequence: CDR1 SGHDN, CDR2 FVKESK. CDR3 length: 16 residues. V was cut by 4 bases and J by 2 bases, with 14 bases left in between. The full variable domain, in which reference TRBV14 and TRBJ2-2 provide the parts outside the CDR3, is EAGVTQFPSHSVIEKGQTVTLRCDPISGHDNLYWYRRVMGKEIKFLLHFVKESKQDESGMPNNRFLAERTGGTYSTLKVQPAELEDSGVYFCASSPGTFLNTGELFFGEGSRLTVL.

This clonotype was observed many times. The chain joins TRBV5-1 to TRBJ2-3; 14 bases align to TRBD2. The germline V gene encodes CDR1 SGHRS and CDR2 YFSETQ. After removal of 4 bases from V and 5 bases from J, the junction contained 3 bases not matched to a gene. The CDR3 sequence is 15 residues long. The CDR3 DNA reads as TGCGCCAGCAGCCGGGGACTAGCGGGAGAAGATACGCAGTATTTT. It is translated as CASSRGLAGEDTQYF.